The sample holds many counts of the clone carrying this T cell receptor beta chain. The data stem from a study of blood T cell repertoires in COVID-19. Clones were sequenced by immunoSEQ multiplex PCR, and TCRdb holds only the in-frame ones, with some missing. In the table there are a few hundred thousand clones, around 86% of which are singletons. Trimming took off 6 bases at V and 8 bases at J, with 13 bases between the two ends. This CDR3 comprises 11 residues. Germline CDR1 SQVTM, CDR2 ANQGSEA. Sequenced: peripheral blood. The genes are TRBV29-1 and TRBJ1-2; TRBD1 might be the D (5 bases). This clonotype was obtained from a man aged 80 or over with acute or convalescent COVID-19. The CDR3 loop is CSVRGAGGYTF. In DNA form, the CDR3 reads TGCAGCGTAAGAGGGGCGGGAGGCTACACCTTC.